This is a list of T cell receptor beta chains from one sample in a study of shared clonotypes between healthy human individuals. Sequenced by immunoSEQ multiplex PCR; TCRdb stores in-frame clones only, minus some. Of 950,000 to 1,300,000 clones in the sample, about 75% were seen once. Sequencing was done on a sample of memory CD4+ T cells sorted from blood. The receptors were sampled from a man between 18 and 29 years old in good health. The CDR3 runs from the conserved cysteine through the conserved F or W. Each record gives: CDR3 DNA, CDR3 protein, J gene, V gene, CDR3 length, clone size, D gene. D genes are given only for firm matches. Some rows have no size entry. The others give once, few or many, or a class for an expanded clone.

CDR3nt: TGTGCCAGCAGTTACTCGACAGGGTACTACGAGCAGTACTTC; CDR3aa: CASSYSTGYYEQYF; j_gene: TRBJ2-7; v_gene: TRBV6-5; len: 14; abundance: -; d_gene: TRBD1
CDR3nt: TGTGCCAGCAGTGAATCCCTAGCGGACGAGCAGTACTTC; CDR3aa: CASSESLADEQYF; j_gene: TRBJ2-7; v_gene: TRBV2; len: 13; abundance: -; d_gene: TRBD2
CDR3nt: TGCGCCAGCAGCGGTCGGGACCCCGGGAGTGGCTACACCTTC; CDR3aa: CASSGRDPGSGYTF; j_gene: TRBJ1-2; v_gene: TRBV5-1; len: 14; abundance: -; d_gene: -
CDR3nt: TGTGCCAGCAGTTTATCTAGCGGGAGATCCACGAACACCGGGGAGCTGTTTTTT; CDR3aa: CASSLSSGRSTNTGELFF; j_gene: TRBJ2-2; v_gene: TRBV27; len: 18; abundance: -; d_gene: TRBD2
CDR3nt: TGTGCCAGCAATTGTCCCCGGGCAAGCAATCAGCCCCAGCATTTT; CDR3aa: CASNCPRASNQPQHF; j_gene: TRBJ1-5; v_gene: TRBV6-4; len: 15; abundance: -; d_gene: -
CDR3nt: TGTGCCAGCTCACCTCCGGGACAGGGTCCAGATACGCAGTATTTT; CDR3aa: CASSPPGQGPDTQYF; j_gene: TRBJ2-3; v_gene: TRBV18; len: 15; abundance: once; d_gene: TRBD1
CDR3nt: TGTGCCAGCAGTTCCTCAGGGAATTACGAGCAGTACTTC; CDR3aa: CASSSSGNYEQYF; j_gene: TRBJ2-7; v_gene: TRBV6-5; len: 13; abundance: once; d_gene: -
CDR3nt: TGTGCCAGCAGTGAAGCTTCTAGTTCACCCCTCCACTTT; CDR3aa: CASSEASSSPLHF; j_gene: TRBJ1-6; v_gene: TRBV2; len: 13; abundance: -; d_gene: -
CDR3nt: TGTGCCAGTAGTCCTAGCAAAGGCCATGAGCAGTTCTTC; CDR3aa: CASSPSKGHEQFF; j_gene: TRBJ2-1; v_gene: TRBV19; len: 13; abundance: many; d_gene: -
CDR3nt: TGTGCCTGGACTCGACAGGTAAACACTGAAGCTTTCTTT; CDR3aa: CAWTRQVNTEAFF; j_gene: TRBJ1-1; v_gene: TRBV30; len: 13; abundance: few; d_gene: -
CDR3nt: TGTGCCAGCAGTGAGCCGGGACTTCGCACAGATACGCAGTATTTT; CDR3aa: CASSEPGLRTDTQYF; j_gene: TRBJ2-3; v_gene: TRBV25-1; len: 15; abundance: -; d_gene: -
CDR3nt: TGTGCCAGCAGCCCCCGCGAGGGCGAGCAGTACTTC; CDR3aa: CASSPREGEQYF; j_gene: TRBJ2-7; v_gene: TRBV7-6; len: 12; abundance: few; d_gene: -
CDR3nt: TGTGCCAGCAGCCCGGACTTTTTCGGGACAGGGATCGATGAGCAGTTCTTC; CDR3aa: CASSPDFFGTGIDEQFF; j_gene: TRBJ2-1; v_gene: TRBV5-4; len: 17; abundance: -; d_gene: TRBD1
CDR3nt: TGCGCCAGCAGCTTGGTCCCACTAGCGGGGGGGCGCACAGATACGCAGTATTTT; CDR3aa: CASSLVPLAGGRTDTQYF; j_gene: TRBJ2-3; v_gene: TRBV5-1; len: 18; abundance: few; d_gene: TRBD2
CDR3nt: TGTGCCAGCAGCGGCAGGGATGGTGAAGCTTTCTTT; CDR3aa: CASSGRDGEAFF; j_gene: TRBJ1-1; v_gene: TRBV6-5; len: 12; abundance: once; d_gene: -
CDR3nt: TGTGCCAGCAGCTTAGCCGGGGGCAGGATCTCCTACGAGCAGTACTTC; CDR3aa: CASSLAGGRISYEQYF; j_gene: TRBJ2-7; v_gene: TRBV11-2; len: 16; abundance: -; d_gene: -
CDR3nt: TGTGCCAGCAGTCAGGGACAGGGTGACACAGATACGCAGTATTTT; CDR3aa: CASSQGQGDTDTQYF; j_gene: TRBJ2-3; v_gene: TRBV27; len: 15; abundance: -; d_gene: TRBD1
CDR3nt: TGCGCCAGCAGCCAAGATGCGCTAAGGACTAGCGGGACCTTCTCCTACGAGCAGTACTTC; CDR3aa: CASSQDALRTSGTFSYEQYF; j_gene: TRBJ2-7; v_gene: TRBV4-3; len: 20; abundance: -; d_gene: TRBD2
CDR3nt: TGTGCCAGCAGCCCTGGGCCAGGACAAGTCTACGAGCAGTACTTC; CDR3aa: CASSPGPGQVYEQYF; j_gene: TRBJ2-7; v_gene: TRBV28; len: 15; abundance: -; d_gene: -
CDR3nt: TGTGCCTGGAGTGTAACGGGGGCCTACGAGCAGTACTTC; CDR3aa: CAWSVTGAYEQYF; j_gene: TRBJ2-7; v_gene: TRBV30; len: 13; abundance: -; d_gene: -
CDR3nt: TGTGCCAGTAGTATAGCGGGGAGAGGGGATCAGCCCCAGCATTTT; CDR3aa: CASSIAGRGDQPQHF; j_gene: TRBJ1-5; v_gene: TRBV19; len: 15; abundance: -; d_gene: -
CDR3nt: TGTGCCAGCAGCGTTCGGAGTTTCAATTCACCCCTCCACTTT; CDR3aa: CASSVRSFNSPLHF; j_gene: TRBJ1-6; v_gene: TRBV11-1; len: 14; abundance: -; d_gene: -
CDR3nt: TGTGCCAGCAGTCCGGACAGGCTATTCAATCAGCCCCAGCATTTT; CDR3aa: CASSPDRLFNQPQHF; j_gene: TRBJ1-5; v_gene: TRBV28; len: 15; abundance: -; d_gene: TRBD1
CDR3nt: TGTGCCAGCAGTCCGACAGGGCGTCCAGAGACCCAGTACTTC; CDR3aa: CASSPTGRPETQYF; j_gene: TRBJ2-5; v_gene: TRBV5-5; len: 14; abundance: -; d_gene: TRBD1
CDR3nt: TGTGCCAGCAGCGTAGATGGCCAGGAGCATGGCTACACCTTC; CDR3aa: CASSVDGQEHGYTF; j_gene: TRBJ1-2; v_gene: TRBV9; len: 14; abundance: -; d_gene: -
CDR3nt: TGTGCCAGCAGCGCTGAGTATCGGACACCGAACACTGAAGCTTTCTTT; CDR3aa: CASSAEYRTPNTEAFF; j_gene: TRBJ1-1; v_gene: TRBV9; len: 16; abundance: -; d_gene: -
CDR3nt: TGCGCCAGCAGCTTGGGGACAGGGACCTACGAGCAGTACTTC; CDR3aa: CASSLGTGTYEQYF; j_gene: TRBJ2-7; v_gene: TRBV5-1; len: 14; abundance: few; d_gene: TRBD1
CDR3nt: TGCAGTGTTTTCGACGGCTACGAGCAGTACTTC; CDR3aa: CSVFDGYEQYF; j_gene: TRBJ2-7; v_gene: TRBV20-1; len: 11; abundance: once; d_gene: -
CDR3nt: TGTGCCAGTATGACAGCTTCTGGAAACACCATATATTTT; CDR3aa: CASMTASGNTIYF; j_gene: TRBJ1-3; v_gene: TRBV19; len: 13; abundance: -; d_gene: -
CDR3nt: TGCGCCAGCAGCTCCGGACAGGGCACTTACGAGCAGTACTTC; CDR3aa: CASSSGQGTYEQYF; j_gene: TRBJ2-7; v_gene: TRBV5-1; len: 14; abundance: -; d_gene: TRBD1
CDR3nt: TGTGCCGCGTCGGACAGGGGTTCAAATGAGCAGTTCTTC; CDR3aa: CAASDRGSNEQFF; j_gene: TRBJ2-1; v_gene: TRBV5-4; len: 13; abundance: -; d_gene: TRBD1
CDR3nt: TGTGCCAGCAGTAGTGAGCGGGGGGCCAAGGTAGATACGCAGTATTTT; CDR3aa: CASSSERGAKVDTQYF; j_gene: TRBJ2-3; v_gene: TRBV2; len: 16; abundance: -; d_gene: TRBD2
CDR3nt: TGTGCCAGCAGCCGACTAGCGTATGCTTCCTACGAGCAGTACTTC; CDR3aa: CASSRLAYASYEQYF; j_gene: TRBJ2-7; v_gene: TRBV7-2; len: 15; abundance: -; d_gene: TRBD2
CDR3nt: TGTGCCAGCAGCTCGCGTCCACCGGGACTAGCGGGAGGTGAGACCCAGTACTTC; CDR3aa: CASSSRPPGLAGGETQYF; j_gene: TRBJ2-5; v_gene: TRBV7-6; len: 18; abundance: few; d_gene: TRBD2
CDR3nt: TGTGCCAGTAGTATAGATCCAAGTCAGCCCTCCTACAATGAGCAGTTCTTC; CDR3aa: CASSIDPSQPSYNEQFF; j_gene: TRBJ2-1; v_gene: TRBV19; len: 17; abundance: -; d_gene: -
CDR3nt: TGTGCCAGTAGCGCCGGGTCTCTTCCCCTCGAGCAGTACTTC; CDR3aa: CASSAGSLPLEQYF; j_gene: TRBJ2-7; v_gene: TRBV19; len: 14; abundance: -; d_gene: -